These 11 T cell receptor beta chains share one sample of origin, sequenced in a study of T cell responses to AZD1222 COVID-19 vaccine. Libraries were prepared by immunoSEQ multiplex PCR; TCRdb keeps only in-frame clonotypes and omits some of them. In the table there are roughly 150,000 clones, over 85% of which are singletons. This material consisted of peripheral blood, taken 28 days after the second AZD1222 dose. The receptors here all came from an adult who received the AZD1222 COVID-19 vaccine.

V usage is TRBV28 and J usage is TRBJ1-5; 11 bases map to TRBD1. The germline gives CDR1 MDHEN, CDR2 SYDVKM. The CDR3 has 16 residues. With 5 bases clipped from V and 6 bases from J, the junction kept 9 bases outside the gene matches. DNA for the CDR3: TGTGCCAGCAGTCGGAGGACAGGGGGCGCGGGTCAGCCCCAGCATTTT. Protein sequence: CASSRRTGGAGQPQHF.

This clone was found once. The chain employs TRBV3-1 (or the pseudogene TRBV3-2) and TRBJ1-1; tentative D call: TRBD1 (6 bases). The V end was cut by 3 bases, the J end by 1 base, with 12 bases between. The CDR3 sequence is 15 residues long. The V gene's germline CDR1 is LGHDT and CDR2 YNNKEL (reference sequence). The CDR3 here is CASSHWGHRNTEAFF. The CDR3 DNA sequence: TGTGCCAGCAGCCACTGGGGACACAGGAACACTGAAGCTTTCTTT.

The gene calls are TRBV2 and TRBJ1-5; D is ambiguous. Trimming took off 1 base at V and 3 bases at J, with 7 bases between the two ends. Per the germline V gene, CDR1 is SNHLY and CDR2 is FYNNEI. This CDR3 comprises 14 residues. The CDR3 bases are TGTGCCAGCAGTGAAGGGGGAGACAATCAGCCCCAGCATTTT. This encodes CASSEGGDNQPQHF.

This chain joins TRBV30 and TRBJ1-6, with a tentative D call TRBD1 (6 bases). Trimming pared 5 bases from V and 8 bases from J, leaving 13 bases between. This CDR3 contains 13 residues. Germline loops: CDR1 GTSNPN, CDR2 SVGIG (reference sequence). In DNA form, the CDR3 reads TGTGCCTGGGGAAGAGGGGGGGATTCACCCCTCCACTTT. Translation gives CAWGRGGDSPLHF.

The sample holds a few counts of this clone. The DNA of the CDR3 is TGTGCCAGCAGGGGACTTGTGAACACCGGGGAGCTGTTTTTT. It encodes CASRGLVNTGELFF. The rearrangement links TRBV2 to TRBJ2-2; D is perhaps TRBD2 (6 bases). V was cut by 6 bases and J by 1 base, with 9 bases left in between. The CDR3 has 14 amino acids. Germline loops: CDR1 SNHLY, CDR2 FYNNEI.

The chain couples TRBV7-8 to TRBJ1-2; D uncertain. The germline V gene has CDR1 SGHVS and CDR2 FQNEAQ. V gave up 4 bases and J gave up 6 bases, with 21 bases separating them. The CDR3 spans 16 residues. CDR3 bases: TGTGCCAGCAGCTCCGACTCACCGACACTCGGTGATGGCTACACCTTC. Its protein is CASSSDSPTLGDGYTF.

V is TRBV27 and J is TRBJ1-1; no clear D gene. Per germline, CDR1 MNHEY and CDR2 SMNVEV (reference sequence). The CDR3 is made up of 17 amino acids. V dropped 6 bases and J dropped 1 base, with 21 bases sitting between them. Here the CDR3 DNA reads TGTGCCAGCAGAACTATCCACGGGTCGGGGTCGAACACTGAAGCTTTCTTT. Residues: CASRTIHGSGSNTEAFF.

V usage is TRBV28 and J usage is TRBJ1-3; TRBD1 is a possible D gene (6 bases). Germline CDR1 is MDHEN and CDR2 is SYDVKM. The CDR3 is made up of 16 amino acids. Trimming removed 2 bases from V and 1 base from J, with 12 bases in between. This CDR3 is CASSLMGARSGNTIYF. CDR3 sequence (DNA): TGTGCCAGCAGTTTAATGGGGGCGAGGTCTGGAAACACCATATATTTT. Supplemented by reference TRBV28 and TRBJ1-3, the full variable domain reads DVKVTQSSRYLVKRTGEKVFLECVQDMDHENMFWYRQDPGLGLRLIYFSYDVKMKEKGDIPEGYSVSREKKERFSLILESASTNQTSMYLCASSLMGARSGNTIYFGEGSWLTVV.

The chain links TRBV30 to TRBJ1-4; TRBD1 is a possible D gene (6 bases). The V and J ends lost 2 bases and 4 bases respectively, with 11 bases between them. The CDR3 covers 14 residues. Germline lookup yields CDR1 GTSNPN and CDR2 SVGIG (reference sequence). This chain's CDR3 is CAWSLTGRNEKLFF. The DNA for the CDR3 is TGTGCCTGGAGTCTCACAGGGCGTAATGAAAAACTGTTTTTT.

Here the CDR3 DNA reads TGTGCCAGCAGATCGAGCGGGGGCCTTAATGAGCAGTTCTTC. As protein: CASRSSGGLNEQFF. The V gene is TRBV14, the J gene TRBJ2-1; 8 bases agree with TRBD2. Germline trimming cut 6 bases from V and 7 bases from J; bases unmatched to any gene: 8. In germline, CDR1 is SGHDN, CDR2 FVKESK. This CDR3 comprises 14 residues.

The rearrangement uses TRBV29-1 and TRBJ2-3; D unresolved. Germline V gene data show CDR1 as SQVTM and CDR2 as ANQGSEA. Trimming removed 6 bases at V and 0 bases at J, with 22 bases between. This CDR3 spans 17 amino acids. The CDR3, as DNA: TGCAGCGTCCCATACAACCCCATATCTTTTAGCACAGATACGCAGTATTTT. This sequence encodes CSVPYNPISFSTDTQYF.